A single sample is the source of the 25 T cell receptor beta chains below, sequenced in a study of T cells after yellow fever vaccination. TCRdb recomputed calls from the 5' RACE reads with MiXCR, one row per CDR3 protein. The repertoire has just under 600,000 distinct CDR3 sequences, 13% of them found once; the top ten carry over 12%. This sample comprised PBMCs, obtained on the day of the yellow fever booster vaccination. The receptors originated from a man aged 25-45 years who received the YFV17D yellow fever vaccine.

This clonotype was detected only a few times. The genes are TRBV19 and TRBJ1-1; D uncertain. Germline V CDR1 and CDR2: LNHDA, SQIVND (reference sequence). The V end lost 4 bases, the J end lost 0 bases, and 6 bases lay between the germline ends. CDR3 length equals 13 residues. The CDR3 bases are TGTGCCAGTAGTACCCAGATGAACACTGAAGCTTTCTTT. Protein: CASSTQMNTEAFF.

This clonotype was seen only a few times. This rearrangement joins TRBV30 to TRBJ1-2; perhaps TRBD1 as D (6 bases). The CDR3 is made up of 13 amino acids. Germline V lookup: CDR1 GTSNPN, CDR2 SVGIG (reference sequence). V was clipped by 5 bases and J by 1 base, with 11 bases between them. CDR3 sequence: CAWGRDNNYGYTF. The CDR3 DNA sequence: TGTGCCTGGGGCCGGGACAATAACTATGGCTACACCTTC.

This clonotype was detected only a few times. V usage is TRBV6-5 and J usage is TRBJ1-1, with TRBD1 identical over 7 bases. The CDR3 covers 14 residues. With 4 bases clipped from V and 2 bases from J, the junction kept 4 bases outside the gene matches. CDR1 is MNHEY, CDR2 SVGAGI, per germline. The DNA for the CDR3 is TGTGCCAGCAGTTTACGGGACAGTAACACTGAAGCTTTCTTT. Residues: CASSLRDSNTEAFF.

This clonotype was observed a handful of times. The chain carries TRBV6-1 and TRBJ2-3; D gene ambiguous. The CDR3 runs 14 residues. The V gene lost 6 bases and the J gene lost 1 base, with 11 bases spanning the gap. The germline V gene encodes CDR1 MNHNS and CDR2 SASEGT. The CDR3 spells CASRRAFGTDTQYF. CDR3 coding DNA: TGTGCCAGCAGAAGGGCGTTTGGCACAGATACGCAGTATTTT.

This clonotype was picked up a small number of times. The chain links TRBV7-8 to TRBJ2-1; tentatively, D is TRBD1 (5 bases). The CDR3 has 16 amino acids. V lost 7 bases to trimming and J lost 6 bases, with 22 bases between them. Germline V gives CDR1 SGHVS, CDR2 FQNEAQ. The CDR3 here is CASMGPFGASSNEQFF. The CDR3 DNA sequence: TGTGCCAGCATGGGCCCTTTTGGGGCTTCGAGCAATGAGCAGTTCTTC. Combining the CDR3 with reference TRBV7-8 and TRBJ2-1 gives the whole variable domain GAGVSQSPRYKVAKRGQDVALRCDPISGHVSLFWYQQALGQGPEFLTYFQNEAQLDKSGLPSDRFFAERPEGSVSTLKIQRTQQEDSAVYLCASMGPFGASSNEQFFGPGTRLTVL.

This chain joins TRBV29-1 and TRBJ2-2; unclear D gene. The CDR3 runs to 15 residues. Trimming cost V 3 bases and J 0 bases, with 11 bases left between them. Looked up from germline, CDR1 is SQVTM and CDR2 is ANQGSEA. The CDR3 here is CSVEQGLANTGELFF. CDR3 nucleotides: TGCAGCGTTGAGCAAGGGCTCGCGAACACCGGGGAGCTGTTTTTT.

This chain connects TRBV5-1 to TRBJ2-7; 7 nucleotides align to TRBD2. Germline V gene data show CDR1 as SGHRS and CDR2 as YFSETQ. CDR3 length equals 15 residues. Losses at the gene ends were 5 bases for V and 2 bases for J; bases not matched to a gene: 10. CDR3 nucleotide sequence: TGCGCCAGCAGATGGATAGGGGAGGGTCCCTACGAGCAGTACTTC. Protein product: CASRWIGEGPYEQYF. Full variable domain (missing parts from reference TRBV5-1 and TRBJ2-7): KAGVTQTPRYLIKTRGQQVTLSCSPISGHRSVSWYQQTPGQGLQFLFEYFSETQRNKGNFPGRFSGRQFSNSRSEMNVSTLELGDSALYLCASRWIGEGPYEQYFGPGTRLTVT.

This sequence joins TRBV15 and TRBJ2-1; D is uncertain. Trimming took off 0 bases at V and 15 bases at J, with 15 bases between the two ends. Germline CDR1 is LNHNV and CDR2 is YYDKDF (reference sequence). This CDR3 is 13 amino acids long. Here the CDR3 DNA reads TGTGCCACCAGCAGAGATGAGTTGCGGATCCTGTTCTTC. It codes for CATSRDELRILFF. The full variable domain, rest sourced from reference TRBV15 and TRBJ2-1, is DAMVIQNPRYQVTQFGKPVTLSCSQTLNHNVMYWYQQKSSQAPKLLFHYYDKDFNNEADTPDNFQSRRPNTSFCFLDIRSPGLGDTAMYLCATSRDELRILFFGPGTRLTVL.

This clonotype was detected a few times. This chain joins TRBV5-1 and TRBJ2-7; possibly TRBD2 for D (6 bases). V was shortened by 0 bases and J by 6 bases, with 13 bases between the two germline ends. Germline V gene data show CDR1 as SGHRS and CDR2 as YFSETQ. This CDR3 comprises 14 residues. The CDR3 DNA sequence: TGCGCCAGCAGCTTGGCTGGGGCCGGGAGCGAGCAGTACTTC. Translation: CASSLAGAGSEQYF.

This clonotype was seen many times. J is TRBJ2-3 and V is TRBV7-2; weak D call: TRBD2 (6 bases). The CDR3 totals 13 residues. V dropped 3 bases and J dropped 9 bases, with 13 bases sitting between them. The V gene's germline CDR1 is SGHTA and CDR2 FQGNSA. The CDR3 DNA follows: TGTGCCAGCAGCTTGGAAACTAGCAGCACGCAGTATTTT. It specifies CASSLETSSTQYF.

This clonotype was seen repeatedly, ten times or more. V gene TRBV5-1 combines with J gene TRBJ1-1; a possible D gene is TRBD1 (5 bases). The V end lost 4 bases, the J end lost 0 bases, and 13 bases lay between the germline ends. The CDR3 is 15 amino acids. Per the germline V gene, CDR1 is SGHRS and CDR2 is YFSETQ. CDR3 bases: TGCGCCAGCAGCCCGGGGGGGGGGTTGAACACTGAAGCTTTCTTT. As protein: CASSPGGGLNTEAFF.

About this clonotype itself: Given a much more abundant clone one base away, this may be a read error. The chain combines TRBV7-2 with TRBJ2-2; maybe TRBD2 (5 bases). Germline-derived CDR1 and CDR2 are SGHTA and FQGNSA. CDR3 length equals 13 residues. The CDR3 nucleotides read TGTGCCAGCAGCTTAGCAGCTCCCGGGGAGCAGTTTTTT. This gives the protein CASSLAAPGEQFF.

This clonotype was observed a single time. This chain joins TRBV20-1 and TRBJ2-7, with a weak D call TRBD2 (5 bases). In germline, CDR1 is DFQATT, CDR2 SNEGSKA (reference sequence). This CDR3 contains 13 residues. Trimming took off 4 bases at V and 3 bases at J, with 13 bases between the two ends. For the CDR3, the DNA is TGCAGTGCTACTCCCGGACTGAGCTACGAGCAGTACTTC. Its translation is CSATPGLSYEQYF.

The rearrangement joins TRBV5-5 to TRBJ1-4; no definite D call. Trimming left V 0 bases short and J 7 bases short, with 10 bases between. This CDR3 is built from 14 residues. The germline V gene encodes CDR1 SGHKS and CDR2 YYEKEE (reference sequence). Written as DNA, the CDR3 is TGTGCCAGCAGCTTGGCCCGGGGAGGTGAAAAACTGTTTTTT. Encoded protein: CASSLARGGEKLFF.

This clonotype was observed a few times. The chain is built from TRBV20-1 and TRBJ2-7; D is uncertain. CDR3 length equals 13 residues. Germline V lookup: CDR1 DFQATT, CDR2 SNEGSKA (reference sequence). Trimming took 4 bases from V and 6 from J, leaving 16 bases between them. CDR3 region: CSANKGIGSEQYF. CDR3 DNA: TGCAGTGCTAATAAGGGAATAGGAAGCGAGCAGTACTTC.

The table lists this clonotype with many counts. The chain recombines TRBV15 with TRBJ1-1, with 7 bases fitting TRBD1. Trimming removed 2 bases from V and 4 bases from J; junction bases left unmatched: 7. CDR3 length: 15 amino acids. The germline CDR1 and CDR2 sequences are LNHNV and YYDKDF (reference sequence). CDR3 sequence: CATSRTQGMGTEAFF. CDR3 nucleotide sequence: TGTGCCACCAGCAGAACACAGGGGATGGGCACTGAAGCTTTCTTT. The full variable domain, in which reference TRBV15 and TRBJ1-1 provide the parts outside the CDR3, is DAMVIQNPRYQVTQFGKPVTLSCSQTLNHNVMYWYQQKSSQAPKLLFHYYDKDFNNEADTPDNFQSRRPNTSFCFLDIRSPGLGDTAMYLCATSRTQGMGTEAFFGQGTRLTVV.

The chain links TRBV10-2 to TRBJ2-1; no clear D. Germline lookup yields CDR1 WSHSY and CDR2 SAAADI. There are 13 residues in the CDR3. Trimming left V 3 bases short and J 2 bases short, with 5 bases between. The CDR3 nucleotides are TGCGCCAGCAGTGACAGAGCCTACAATGAGCAGTTCTTC. Translated: CASSDRAYNEQFF.

This chain uses TRBV20-1 with TRBJ1-6; D remains unclear. V was pared by 2 bases and J by 8 bases, with 16 bases between. This CDR3 contains 15 residues. Germline CDR1 reads DFQATT; CDR2 reads SNEGSKA (reference sequence). Written as DNA, the CDR3 is TGCAGTGCTAGACGGCTTGGGAGGCTTTATTCACCCCTCCACTTT. Protein: CSARRLGRLYSPLHF.

The chain couples TRBV19 to TRBJ2-1; the match to TRBD2 covers 7 bases. The germline V gene has CDR1 LNHDA and CDR2 SQIVND (reference sequence). This CDR3 spans 15 amino acids. Trimming at V came to 3 bases and at J to 2 bases, leaving 4 bases not matched to a gene. CDR3 protein: CASSMGGRTYNEQFF. The DNA of the CDR3 is TGTGCCAGTAGTATGGGCGGGAGAACCTACAATGAGCAGTTCTTC.

This clonotype was seen a handful of times. The rearrangement uses TRBV5-1 and TRBJ1-1; TRBD1 aligns across 7 bases. Unmatched junction bases numbered 5, after V lost 3 bases and J lost 0 bases. Per germline, CDR1 SGHRS and CDR2 YFSETQ. The CDR3 spans 15 residues. The CDR3 spells CASSWTGDVNTEAFF. CDR3 nucleotide sequence: TGCGCCAGCAGCTGGACAGGTGACGTGAACACTGAAGCTTTCTTT.

The V call is TRBV20-1, the J call TRBJ1-1; possible D gene TRBD1, 6 bases. V was shortened by 3 bases and J by 10 bases, with 12 bases between the two germline ends. This CDR3 spans 11 amino acids. Germline-derived CDR1 and CDR2 are DFQATT and SNEGSKA (reference sequence). The CDR3 sequence is CSARRGGLAFF. Written as DNA, the CDR3 is TGCAGTGCTAGGAGGGGGGGTTTAGCTTTCTTT.

This chain links TRBV5-1 with TRBJ2-7; 9 bases fit TRBD2. Germline assignment: CDR1 SGHRS and CDR2 YFSETQ. The length of the CDR3 is 15 residues. With 7 bases clipped from V and 3 bases from J, the junction kept 11 bases outside the gene matches. CDR3 nucleotides: TGCGCCAGCCGCGGGGCTAGCGGGGAGAGCTACGAGCAGTACTTC. It translates to CASRGASGESYEQYF.

This rearrangement joins TRBV5-1 to TRBJ1-6, with D unresolved. Germline V gene sequence: CDR1 SGHRS, CDR2 YFSETQ. CDR3 length: 14 amino acids. V was cut by 1 base and J by 8 bases, with 10 bases left in between. CDR3 residues: CASSLSLGDSPLHF. The CDR3 DNA follows: TGCGCCAGCAGCTTGAGCCTCGGGGATTCACCCCTCCACTTT.

The rearrangement uses TRBV11-2 and TRBJ2-1; D may be TRBD2 (6 bases). This CDR3 has 16 residues. Trimming took off 0 bases at V and 2 bases at J, with 11 bases between the two ends. Germline V lookup: CDR1 SGHAT, CDR2 FQNNGV. CDR3 loop: CASSLDGASAYNEQFF. The CDR3, as DNA: TGTGCCAGCAGCTTAGACGGGGCTAGCGCCTACAATGAGCAGTTCTTC.

This clonotype was seen a handful of times. The V and J genes are TRBV7-9 and TRBJ1-6; TRBD1 might be the D (6 bases). Germline V lookup: CDR1 SEHNR, CDR2 FQNEAQ (reference sequence). The V end lost 4 bases, the J end lost 11 bases, and 12 bases lay between the germline ends. The CDR3 sequence is 13 residues long. The CDR3 protein is CASSSSGAPPLHF. The CDR3 DNA sequence: TGTGCCAGCAGCTCCTCGGGGGCCCCACCCCTCCACTTT.